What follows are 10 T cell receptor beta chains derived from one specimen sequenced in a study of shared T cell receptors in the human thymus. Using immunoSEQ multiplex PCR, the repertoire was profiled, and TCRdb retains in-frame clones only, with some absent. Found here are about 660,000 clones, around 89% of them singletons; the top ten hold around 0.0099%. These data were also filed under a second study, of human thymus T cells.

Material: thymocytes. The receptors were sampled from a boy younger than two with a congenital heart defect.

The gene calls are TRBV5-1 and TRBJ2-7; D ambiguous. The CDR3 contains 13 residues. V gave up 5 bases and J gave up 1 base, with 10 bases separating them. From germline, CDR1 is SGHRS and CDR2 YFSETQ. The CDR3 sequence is CASRLDGSYEQYF. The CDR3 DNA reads TGCGCCAGCAGGCTAGACGGTTCCTACGAGCAGTACTTC. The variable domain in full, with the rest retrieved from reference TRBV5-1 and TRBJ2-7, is KAGVTQTPRYLIKTRGQQVTLSCSPISGHRSVSWYQQTPGQGLQFLFEYFSETQRNKGNFPGRFSGRQFSNSRSEMNVSTLELGDSALYLCASRLDGSYEQYFGPGTRLTVT.

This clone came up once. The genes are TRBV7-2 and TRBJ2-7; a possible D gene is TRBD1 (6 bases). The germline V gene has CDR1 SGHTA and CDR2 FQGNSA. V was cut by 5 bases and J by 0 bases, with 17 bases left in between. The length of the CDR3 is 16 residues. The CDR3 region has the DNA TGTGCCAGCAGCCCCCTTAGGGCGGACAGCTCCTACGAGCAGTACTTC. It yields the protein CASSPLRADSSYEQYF.

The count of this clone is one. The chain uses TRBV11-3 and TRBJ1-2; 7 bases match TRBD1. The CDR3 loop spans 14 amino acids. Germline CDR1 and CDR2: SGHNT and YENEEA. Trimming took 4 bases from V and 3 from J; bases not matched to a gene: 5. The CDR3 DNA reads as TGTGCCAGCAGCTCAGGGGGGCCCTACTATGGCTACACCTTC. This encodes CASSSGGPYYGYTF.

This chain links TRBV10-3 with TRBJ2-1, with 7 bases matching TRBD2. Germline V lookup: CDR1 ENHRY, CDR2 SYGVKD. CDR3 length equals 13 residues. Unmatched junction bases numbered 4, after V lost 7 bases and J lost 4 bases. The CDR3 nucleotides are TGTGCCATCACTAGCGGCCCTTACAATGAGCAGTTCTTC. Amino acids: CAITSGPYNEQFF.

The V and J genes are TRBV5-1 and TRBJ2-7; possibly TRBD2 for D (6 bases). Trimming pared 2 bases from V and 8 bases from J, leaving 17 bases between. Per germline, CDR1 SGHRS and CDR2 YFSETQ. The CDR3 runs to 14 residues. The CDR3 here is CASSFTQGLSQQYF. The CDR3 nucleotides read TGCGCCAGCAGCTTCACGCAGGGACTTAGCCAGCAGTACTTC.

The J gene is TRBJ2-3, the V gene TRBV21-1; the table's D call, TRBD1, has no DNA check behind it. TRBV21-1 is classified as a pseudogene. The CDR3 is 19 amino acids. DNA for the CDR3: TGTGCCAGCAGCAAACCGGGACAGGGGGTAAAGGATCGCACAGATACGCAGTATTTT. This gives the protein CASSKPGQGVKDRTDTQYF.

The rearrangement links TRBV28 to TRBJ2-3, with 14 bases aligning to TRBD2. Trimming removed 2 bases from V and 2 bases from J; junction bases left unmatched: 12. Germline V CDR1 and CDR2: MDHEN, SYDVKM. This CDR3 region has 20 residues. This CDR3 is CASSLNGTQTSGRATDTQYF. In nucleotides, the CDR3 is TGTGCCAGCAGTTTAAATGGGACTCAGACTAGCGGGAGGGCCACAGATACGCAGTATTTT. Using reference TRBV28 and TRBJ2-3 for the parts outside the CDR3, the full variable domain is DVKVTQSSRYLVKRTGEKVFLECVQDMDHENMFWYRQDPGLGLRLIYFSYDVKMKEKGDIPEGYSVSREKKERFSLILESASTNQTSMYLCASSLNGTQTSGRATDTQYFGPGTRLTVL.

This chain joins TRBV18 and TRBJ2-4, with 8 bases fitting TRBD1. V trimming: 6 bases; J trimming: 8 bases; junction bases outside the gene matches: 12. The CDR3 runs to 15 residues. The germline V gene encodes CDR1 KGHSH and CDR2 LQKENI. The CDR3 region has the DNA TGTGCCAGCTCGCCCACGACAGGGGCAGCGCACATTCAGTACTTC. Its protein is CASSPTTGAAHIQYF.

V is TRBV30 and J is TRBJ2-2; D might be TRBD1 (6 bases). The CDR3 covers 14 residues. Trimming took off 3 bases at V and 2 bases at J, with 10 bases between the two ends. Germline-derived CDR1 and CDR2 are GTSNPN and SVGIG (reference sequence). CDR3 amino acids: CAWRVTGNTGELFF. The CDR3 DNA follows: TGTGCCTGGAGGGTGACAGGAAACACCGGGGAGCTGTTTTTT.

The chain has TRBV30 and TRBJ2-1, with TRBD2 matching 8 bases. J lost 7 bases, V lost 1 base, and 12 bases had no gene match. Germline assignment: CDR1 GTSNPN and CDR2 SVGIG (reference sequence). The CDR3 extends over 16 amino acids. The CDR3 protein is CAWSGSGTSRNNEQFF. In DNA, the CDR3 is TGTGCCTGGAGTGGATCCGGGACTAGTCGAAATAATGAGCAGTTCTTC.